Listed below are T cell receptor beta chains from one sample, sequenced in a study of response to subunit inactivated influenza vaccine. TCRdb re-called the RT-PCR reads with MiXCR, one entry per CDR3 protein. Of a few hundred thousand distinct CDR3 sequences listed, 14% are singletons. The sequencing used PBMCs from blood, collected roughly 13 days after vaccination. These receptors were taken from a man between 50 and 59 years old who received an inactivated influenza vaccine. The CDR3 runs from the conserved cysteine through the conserved F or W. The D gene is left open where the match is weak. Clone size is not always given. Where it is, it says once, few, many or a class for expanded clones.

D gene,V gene,clone size,J gene,CDR3 DNA,CDR3 protein
NA,TRBV5-1,NA,TRBJ2-7,TGCGCCAGCAGTGCACCCAACAGACGCTACGAGCAGTACTTC,CASSAPNRRYEQYF
TRBD1,TRBV7-2,NA,TRBJ1-5,TGTGCCAGCAGCTTATCCCAGGGGGACAATCAGCCCCAGCATTTT,CASSLSQGDNQPQHF
NA,TRBV29-1,NA,TRBJ2-1,TGCAGCGTTGAGGGGGGGCAGGGGGAACACAATGAGCAGTTCTTC,CSVEGGQGEHNEQFF
TRBD2,TRBV4-3,NA,TRBJ2-1,TGCGCCAGCAGCCCGACTCCCCCACCGGGAGGCTACAATGAGCAGTTCTTC,CASSPTPPPGGYNEQFF
NA,TRBV20-1,few,TRBJ2-5,TGCAGTGCTAGGCCCCTGGGAACTATCCAAGAGACCCAGTACTTC,CSARPLGTIQETQYF
TRBD2,TRBV28,few,TRBJ2-7,TGTGCCAGCAGCGCTAAGCGGGGGGGCCTAATTAAGCAGTACTTC,CASSAKRGGLIKQYF
NA,TRBV6-1,many,TRBJ1-1,TGTGCCAGCAGTCCCGGGGGCATGGGGACTGAAGCTTTCTTT,CASSPGGMGTEAFF
NA,TRBV5-1,few,TRBJ2-7,TGCGCCAGCAGCGCTACGTCACAGGGTCCCTACGAGCAGTACTTC,CASSATSQGPYEQYF
TRBD1,TRBV7-2,NA,TRBJ1-1,TGTGCCAGCAGCTTGCCGGGACAGGGAGTCACTGAAGCTTTCTTT,CASSLPGQGVTEAFF
TRBD2,TRBV9,NA,TRBJ2-5,TGTGCCAGCAGCGAAGGGACTAGCGGGAGCTGGATAGAGACCCAGTACTTC,CASSEGTSGSWIETQYF
NA,TRBV29-1,few,TRBJ2-7,TGCAGCGTTCAATTACTATCAGGGTACGAGCAGTACTTC,CSVQLLSGYEQYF
NA,TRBV24-1,few,TRBJ2-1,TGTGCCACCAGTGACAACAGGGCCCCCTACAATGAGCAGTTCTTC,CATSDNRAPYNEQFF
NA,TRBV27,many,TRBJ2-7,TGTGCCAGCAGTGCGACAGTATACTCCTACGAGCAGTACTTC,CASSATVYSYEQYF
TRBD1,TRBV20-1,few,TRBJ2-3,TGCAGTGCTAGTCTCCCACGGCAGGGGGCTACAGATACGCAGTATTTT,CSASLPRQGATDTQYF
TRBD1,TRBV24-1,NA,TRBJ1-2,TGTGCCACCAGTGATCAAAGGGGGCGCAACTATGGCTACACCTTC,CATSDQRGRNYGYTF
NA,TRBV5-4,NA,TRBJ2-5,TGTGCCAGCAGCTTGTGGTTCCAGGGAGCGGAGACCCAGTACTTC,CASSLWFQGAETQYF
NA,TRBV12-3/TRBV12-4,NA,TRBJ1-2,TGTGCCAGCAGCTCCCTCACCCCGGGCCGGGGCTACACCTTC,CASSSLTPGRGYTF
NA,TRBV6-2/TRBV6-3,many,TRBJ2-3,TGTGCCAGCAGCGACAACCCCCTACTCACAGATACGCAGTATTTT,CASSDNPLLTDTQYF
NA,TRBV5-6,NA,TRBJ1-1,TGTGCCAGCAGCGGGGGGGCCAGATCGTACACTGAAGCTTTCTTT,CASSGGARSYTEAFF
TRBD2,TRBV10-3,NA,TRBJ2-3,TGTGCCATCAGTGAGTCCGGCGGGGGGGCAGATACGCAGTATTTT,CAISESGGGADTQYF
NA,TRBV10-1,NA,TRBJ2-3,TGCGCCAGCAGTGAGCCAGGTGGCCCAGATACGCAGTATTTT,CASSEPGGPDTQYF
TRBD2,TRBV24-1,few,TRBJ2-7,TGTGCCACCAGTGCGGCGGGGGGCGACATCGGGACTAGTCCCTACGAGCAGTACTTC,CATSAAGGDIGTSPYEQYF